This TCR beta chain was captured by sequencing in a study of shared clonotypes between healthy human individuals. The CDR3 loop spans 18 amino acids. V gave up 3 bases and J gave up 0 bases; unmatched junction bases: 7. CDR1 and CDR2 (germline): KGHSH, LQKENI. Those who donated were healthy HIV-negative adults, with no recent acute infections or vaccinations reported. CD4+ cell separation produced CD45RA+ naive and CD45RA-negative memory subsets. A deep-level run was used for the assay. Sequenced by immunoSEQ multiplex PCR; TCRdb stores in-frame clones only, minus some. The profile shows over a million clones, approximately 98% of them singletons.

This TCR derives from a man younger than 45 in good health. This chain links TRBV18 with TRBJ2-3; TRBD2 agrees at 12 bases. Sequencing was performed on naive CD4+ T cells sorted from blood. Subset defined: CD45RA+ positively selected. CDR3 sequence (DNA): TGTGCCAGCTCACCTCTAGCGGGAGGGCCAAAAAGCACAGATACGCAGTATTTT. Translation gives CASSPLAGGPKSTDTQYF.